This T cell receptor beta chain emerged from a study of blood T cell repertoires in COVID-19. Either two negative PCRs, clearance, or symptom resolution qualified Cohort 3 donors as recovered. Authors' data handling: Amplification with reference gene primers provided the estimates of nucleated cell counts. The protocol was immunoSEQ multiplex PCR, while the TCRdb copy is restricted to in-frame clones and leaves out a portion. That table supplies the V and J calls and clone size; D and trimming were determined from the DNA. The table has over 150,000 clones, approximately 86% seen once. The CDR3 loop spans 16 amino acids. After removal of 2 bases from V and 7 bases from J, the junction contained 12 bases not matched to a gene. Germline CDR1 KGHDR, CDR2 SFDVKD.

The V gene is TRBV24-1, the J gene TRBJ2-7; 8 bases agree with TRBD1. The sequenced material came from PBMCs or T cells enriched from blood (not recorded which). The receptor's source is a woman younger than 45 who had recovered from COVID-19. CDR3 region: CATSDSGQGRSREQYF. The CDR3 DNA is TGTGCCACCAGTGATTCCGGACAGGGAAGATCGAGAGAGCAGTACTTC.